The 13 T cell receptor beta chains given below trace back to one sample, sequenced in a study of brain T cells in children with intractable seizures. Libraries were prepared by immunoSEQ multiplex PCR; TCRdb keeps only in-frame clonotypes and omits some of them. The sample lists tens of thousands of clones; approximately 94% were seen once. Specimen: peripheral blood, collected at surgery. These receptors all come from a boy between 10 and 17 years old with focal cortical dysplasia and intractable seizures.

The chain carries TRBV18 and TRBJ1-1, with D possibly being TRBD1 (6 bases). This CDR3 has 15 amino acids. V lost 1 base to trimming and J lost 4 bases, with 13 bases between them. Germline loops: CDR1 KGHSH, CDR2 LQKENI. The DNA of the CDR3 is TGTGCCAGCTCACCACTAAAGGGGGTCGGCACTGAAGCTTTCTTT. Translating gives CASSPLKGVGTEAFF.

The CDR3 DNA sequence: TGTGCCACCCGTGGGGGGACTCTCACAGATACGCAGTATTTT. This translates into CATRGGTLTDTQYF. The gene calls are TRBV2 and TRBJ2-3, with D possibly matching TRBD2 (6 bases). V dropped 10 bases and J dropped 2 bases, with 16 bases sitting between them. The CDR3 extends over 14 amino acids. The germline CDR1 and CDR2 sequences are SNHLY and FYNNEI.

This clone was observed a handful of times. The rearrangement joins TRBV29-1 to TRBJ2-2; tentative D call: TRBD2 (6 bases). CDR3 length equals 13 residues. Trimming stripped 7 bases from V and 3 bases from J, with 12 bases between. The germline V gene has CDR1 SQVTM and CDR2 ANQGSEA. CDR3 protein: CSAAGEDTGELFF. CDR3 nucleotide sequence: TGCAGCGCCGCCGGGGAGGACACCGGGGAGCTGTTTTTT.

The chain recombines TRBV5-1 with TRBJ2-7; no definite D call. Between the trimmed V and J ends, which lost 0 bases and 2 bases, there was a span of 6 bases. The CDR3 contains 13 residues. Germline V gene sequence: CDR1 SGHRS, CDR2 YFSETQ. CDR3 in amino acids: CASSLGTPYEQYF. The CDR3 DNA reads TGCGCCAGCAGCTTGGGCACCCCCTACGAGCAGTACTTC.

This clone was seen a few times. V is TRBV10-1 and J is TRBJ1-6, with D possibly TRBD1 on 6 matching bases. The V end lost 6 bases, the J end lost 5 bases, and 8 bases lay between the germline ends. The CDR3 is made up of 13 amino acids. Germline V lookup: CDR1 WNHNN, CDR2 SYGVQD (reference sequence). The CDR3 DNA sequence: TGCGCCAGCAGCCGGGACAATAATTCACCCCTCCACTTT. This codes for CASSRDNNSPLHF.

This clone occurred once. This chain joins TRBV9 and TRBJ2-1; a possible D gene is TRBD1 (5 bases). With 4 bases removed from V and 10 bases from J, the gap between germline ends came to 12 bases. Germline V gives CDR1 SGDLS, CDR2 YYNGEE. The CDR3 runs 12 residues. The CDR3 nucleotides are TGTGCCAGCAGCCGAGACAGCAGCGAGCAGTTCTTC. It is translated as CASSRDSSEQFF.

This chain uses TRBV12-3 or TRBV12-4 with TRBJ1-2; tentative D call: TRBD1 (5 bases). This CDR3 is 12 amino acids long. Trimming stripped 3 bases from V and 7 bases from J, with 9 bases between. DNA of the CDR3: TGTGCCAGCAGTTTTAGGGGAGGTGGCTACACCTTC. Its protein product is CASSFRGGGYTF.

This chain joins TRBV3-1 (or the pseudogene TRBV3-2) and TRBJ1-3; no clear D. This CDR3 has 14 residues. From germline, CDR1 is LGHDT and CDR2 YNNKEL (reference sequence). With 5 bases removed from V and 4 bases from J, the gap between germline ends came to 12 bases. The CDR3 protein is CASSYEGSGNTIYF. As DNA, the CDR3 is TGTGCCAGCAGCTATGAGGGATCCGGAAACACCATATATTTT.

This chain joins TRBV7-8 and TRBJ2-7, with D hard to call. The V end was cut by 0 bases, the J end by 2 bases, with 5 bases between. Germline CDR1 is SGHVS and CDR2 is FQNEAQ. CDR3 length: 13 amino acids. The CDR3 nucleotides read TGTGCCAGCAGCTTAGCAAGCGCCTACGAGCAGTACTTC. Protein: CASSLASAYEQYF.

The chain has TRBV5-4 and TRBJ2-1, with D perhaps matching TRBD1 or TRBD2 (6 bases each). With 4 bases removed from V and 10 bases from J, the gap between germline ends came to 9 bases. Germline loops: CDR1 SGHNT, CDR2 YYREEE (reference sequence). CDR3 size: 11 residues. CDR3 bases: TGTGCCAGCAGCCGAGGGGGGGAGCAGTTCTTC. Translating it yields CASSRGGEQFF.

The chain has TRBV18 and TRBJ2-5; 8 bases match TRBD1. Unmatched junction bases numbered 13, after V lost 5 bases and J lost 5 bases. Germline CDR1 reads KGHSH; CDR2 reads LQKENI. The CDR3 has 16 residues. Written as DNA, the CDR3 is TGTGCCAGCTCAACGGACAGGGTTTCAGGACAGGAGACCCAGTACTTC. Translated: CASSTDRVSGQETQYF.

This clone appeared a single time. The chain uses TRBV28 and TRBJ2-7; no clear D. Germline CDR1 is MDHEN and CDR2 is SYDVKM. Trimming cost V 5 bases and J 10 bases, with 9 bases left between them. The CDR3 runs to 10 residues. In nucleotides, the CDR3 is TGTGCCAGCAGTCGCGCCCTACAGTACTTC. It encodes CASSRALQYF.

The rearrangement links TRBV9 to TRBJ1-5; TRBD1 is a possible D gene (5 bases). The V end lost 0 bases, the J end lost 7 bases, and 11 bases lay between the germline ends. The CDR3 consists of 14 residues. The germline CDR1 and CDR2 sequences are SGDLS and YYNGEE. This chain's CDR3 is CASSVAPGKQPQHF. The CDR3 region has the DNA TGTGCCAGCAGCGTAGCCCCAGGGAAGCAGCCCCAGCATTTT.